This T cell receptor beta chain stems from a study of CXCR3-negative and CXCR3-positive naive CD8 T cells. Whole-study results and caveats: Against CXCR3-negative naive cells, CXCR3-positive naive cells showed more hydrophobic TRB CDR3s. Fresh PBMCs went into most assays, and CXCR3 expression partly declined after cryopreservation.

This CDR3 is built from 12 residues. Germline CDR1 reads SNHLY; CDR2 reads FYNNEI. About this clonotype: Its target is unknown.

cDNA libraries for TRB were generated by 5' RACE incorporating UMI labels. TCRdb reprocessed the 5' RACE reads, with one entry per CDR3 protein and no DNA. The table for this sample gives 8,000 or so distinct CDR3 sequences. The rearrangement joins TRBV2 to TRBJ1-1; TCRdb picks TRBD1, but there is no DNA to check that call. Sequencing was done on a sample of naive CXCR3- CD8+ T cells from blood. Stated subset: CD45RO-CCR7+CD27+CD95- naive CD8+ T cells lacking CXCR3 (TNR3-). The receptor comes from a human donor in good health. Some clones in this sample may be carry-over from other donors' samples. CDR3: CAIQGMNTEAFF. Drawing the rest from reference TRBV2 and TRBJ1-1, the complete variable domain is EPEVTQTPSHQVTQMGQEVILRCVPISNHLYFYWYRQILGQKVEFLVSFYNNEISEKSEIFDDQFSVERPDGSNFTLKIRSTKLEDSAMYFCAIQGMNTEAFFGQGTRLTVV.